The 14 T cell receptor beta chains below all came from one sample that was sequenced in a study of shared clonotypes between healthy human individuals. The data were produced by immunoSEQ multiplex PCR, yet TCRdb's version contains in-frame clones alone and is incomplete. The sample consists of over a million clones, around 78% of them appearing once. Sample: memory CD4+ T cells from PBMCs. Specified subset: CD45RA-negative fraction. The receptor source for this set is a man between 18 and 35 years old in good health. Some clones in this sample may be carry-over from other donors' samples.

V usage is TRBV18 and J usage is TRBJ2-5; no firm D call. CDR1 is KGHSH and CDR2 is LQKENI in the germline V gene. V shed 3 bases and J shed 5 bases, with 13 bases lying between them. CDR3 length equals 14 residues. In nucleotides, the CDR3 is TGTGCCAGCTCACCCCTTCCCTTCGCCGAGACCCAGTACTTC. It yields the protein CASSPLPFAETQYF.

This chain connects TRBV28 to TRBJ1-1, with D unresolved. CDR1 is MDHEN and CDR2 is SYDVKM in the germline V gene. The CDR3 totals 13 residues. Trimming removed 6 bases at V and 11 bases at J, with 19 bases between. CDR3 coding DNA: TGTGCCAGCAGCTGGAAGTGGGCGGTGAGGGCTTTCTTT. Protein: CASSWKWAVRAFF.

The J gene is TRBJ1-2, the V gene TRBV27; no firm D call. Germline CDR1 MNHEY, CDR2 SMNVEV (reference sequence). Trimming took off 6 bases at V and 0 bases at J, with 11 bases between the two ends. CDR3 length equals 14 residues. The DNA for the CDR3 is TGTGCCAGCAGCCCAATGCCCGCTAACTATGGCTACACCTTC. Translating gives CASSPMPANYGYTF.

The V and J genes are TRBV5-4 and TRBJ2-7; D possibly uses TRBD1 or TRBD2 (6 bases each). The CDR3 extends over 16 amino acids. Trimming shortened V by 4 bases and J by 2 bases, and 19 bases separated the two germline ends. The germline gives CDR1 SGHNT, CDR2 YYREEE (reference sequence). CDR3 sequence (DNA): TGTGCCAGCAGCCGGGGGCTGTCGCCCTCGACCTACGAGCAGTACTTC. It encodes CASSRGLSPSTYEQYF.

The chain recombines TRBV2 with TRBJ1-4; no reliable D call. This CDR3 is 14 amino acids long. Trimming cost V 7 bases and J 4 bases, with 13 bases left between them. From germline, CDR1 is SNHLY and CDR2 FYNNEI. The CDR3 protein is CASKVDRVNEKLFF. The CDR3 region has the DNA TGTGCCAGCAAGGTGGATAGGGTTAATGAAAAACTGTTTTTT.

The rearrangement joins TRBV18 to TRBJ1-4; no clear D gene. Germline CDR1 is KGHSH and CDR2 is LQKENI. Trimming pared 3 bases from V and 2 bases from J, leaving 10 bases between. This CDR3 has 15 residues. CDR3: CASSPSQRTNEKLFF. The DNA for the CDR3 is TGTGCCAGCTCACCCAGTCAACGTACTAATGAAAAACTGTTTTTT.

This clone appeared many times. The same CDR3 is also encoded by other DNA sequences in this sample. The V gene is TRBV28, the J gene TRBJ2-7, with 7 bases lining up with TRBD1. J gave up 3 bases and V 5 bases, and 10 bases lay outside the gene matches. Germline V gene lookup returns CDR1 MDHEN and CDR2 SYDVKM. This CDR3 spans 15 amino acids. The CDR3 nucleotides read TGTGCCAGCAGTCCCCCCGGACAGGCCATCTACGAGCAGTACTTC. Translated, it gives CASSPPGQAIYEQYF.

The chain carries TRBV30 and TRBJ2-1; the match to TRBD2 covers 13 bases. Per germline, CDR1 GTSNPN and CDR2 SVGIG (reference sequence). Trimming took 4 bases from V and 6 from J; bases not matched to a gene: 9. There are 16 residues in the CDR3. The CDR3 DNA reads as TGTGCCTGGACCCGGGGAACTAGCGGGAGGGCCAATGAGCAGTTCTTC. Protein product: CAWTRGTSGRANEQFF. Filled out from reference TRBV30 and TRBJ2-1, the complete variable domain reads SQTIHQWPATLVQPVGSPLSLECTVEGTSNPNLYWYRQAAGRGLQLLFYSVGIGQISSEVPQNLSASRPQDRQFILSSKKLLLSDSGFYLCAWTRGTSGRANEQFFGPGTRLTVL.

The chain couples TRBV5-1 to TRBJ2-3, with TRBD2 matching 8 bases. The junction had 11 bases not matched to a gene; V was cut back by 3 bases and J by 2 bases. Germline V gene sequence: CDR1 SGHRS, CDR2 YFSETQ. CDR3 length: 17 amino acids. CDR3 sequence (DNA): TGCGCCAGCAGCTCACTCGGTAGTAGCGGGACCACAGATACGCAGTATTTT. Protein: CASSSLGSSGTTDTQYF.

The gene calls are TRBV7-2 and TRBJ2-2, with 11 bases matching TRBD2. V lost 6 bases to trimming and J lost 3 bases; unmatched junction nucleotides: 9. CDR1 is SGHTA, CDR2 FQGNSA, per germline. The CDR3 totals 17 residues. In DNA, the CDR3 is TGTGCCAGCAGGGCAAGGGGACTAGCGGTTGACACCGGGGAGCTGTTTTTT. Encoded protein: CASRARGLAVDTGELFF.

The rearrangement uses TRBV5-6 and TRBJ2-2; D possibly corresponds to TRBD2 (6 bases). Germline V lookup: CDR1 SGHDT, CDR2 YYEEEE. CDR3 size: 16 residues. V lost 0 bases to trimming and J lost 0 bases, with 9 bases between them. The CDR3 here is CASSLAPGANTGELFF. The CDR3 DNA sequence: TGTGCCAGCAGCTTGGCCCCGGGAGCGAACACCGGGGAGCTGTTTTTT.

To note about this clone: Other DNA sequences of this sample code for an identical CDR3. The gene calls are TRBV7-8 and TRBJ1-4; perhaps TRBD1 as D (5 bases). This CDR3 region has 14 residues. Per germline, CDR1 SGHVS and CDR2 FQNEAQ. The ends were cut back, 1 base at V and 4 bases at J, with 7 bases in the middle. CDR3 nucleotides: TGTGCCAGCAGCTTAGGGCAGGGTAATGAAAAACTGTTTTTT. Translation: CASSLGQGNEKLFF.

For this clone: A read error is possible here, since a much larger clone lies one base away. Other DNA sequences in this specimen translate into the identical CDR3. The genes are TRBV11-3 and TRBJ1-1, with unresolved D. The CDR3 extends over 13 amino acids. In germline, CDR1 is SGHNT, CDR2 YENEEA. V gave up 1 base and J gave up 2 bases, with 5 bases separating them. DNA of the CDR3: TGTGCCAGCAGCTTAGGGGTAAACACTGAAGCTTTCTTT. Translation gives CASSLGVNTEAFF.

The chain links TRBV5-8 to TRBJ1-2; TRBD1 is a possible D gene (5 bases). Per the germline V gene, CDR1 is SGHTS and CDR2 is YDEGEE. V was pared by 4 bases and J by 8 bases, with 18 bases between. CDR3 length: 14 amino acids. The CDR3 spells CASSLRGGVGGYTF. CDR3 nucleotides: TGTGCCAGCAGCCTCCGGGGAGGGGTAGGCGGCTACACCTTC.